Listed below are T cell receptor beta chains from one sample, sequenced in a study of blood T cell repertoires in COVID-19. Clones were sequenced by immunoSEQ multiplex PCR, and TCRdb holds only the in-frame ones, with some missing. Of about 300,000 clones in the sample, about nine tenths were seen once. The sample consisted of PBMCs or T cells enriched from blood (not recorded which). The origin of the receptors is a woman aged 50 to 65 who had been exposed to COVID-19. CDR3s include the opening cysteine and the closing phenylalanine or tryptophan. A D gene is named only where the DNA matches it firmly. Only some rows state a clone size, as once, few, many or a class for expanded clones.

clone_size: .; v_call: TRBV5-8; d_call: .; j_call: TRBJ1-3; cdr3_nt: TGTGCCAGCAGCCGCCCGAAGAGCTCTGGAAACACCATATATTTT; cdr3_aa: CASSRPKSSGNTIYF
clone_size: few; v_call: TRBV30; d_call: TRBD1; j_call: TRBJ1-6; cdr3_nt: TGTGCCTGGGACAGGGTGGGGAATTCACCCCTCCACTTT; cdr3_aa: CAWDRVGNSPLHF
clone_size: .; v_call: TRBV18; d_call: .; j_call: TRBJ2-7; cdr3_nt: TGTGCCAGCTCATCCTCCCCTTACAAGAACTACGAGCAGTACTTC; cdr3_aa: CASSSSPYKNYEQYF
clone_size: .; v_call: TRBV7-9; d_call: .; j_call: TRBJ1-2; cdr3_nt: TGTGCCAGCGGGCAAAGTGCAGTCTCCCCTAACTATGGCTACACCTTC; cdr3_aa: CASGQSAVSPNYGYTF
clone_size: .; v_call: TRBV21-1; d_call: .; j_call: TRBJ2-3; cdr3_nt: TGTGCCAGCATTATAGCGGGGGGCCCTCTCCATACGCAGTATTTT; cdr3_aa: CASIIAGGPLHTQYF
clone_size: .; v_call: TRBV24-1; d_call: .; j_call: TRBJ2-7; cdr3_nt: TGTGCCACCAGTGATTCCGGGGTCCTCTCCTACGAGCAGTACTTC; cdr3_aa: CATSDSGVLSYEQYF
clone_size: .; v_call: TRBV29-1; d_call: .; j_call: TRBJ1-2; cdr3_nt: TGCAGCGTTGAAAGGGAGGGAGCAACTAACTATGGCTACACCTTC; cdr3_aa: CSVEREGATNYGYTF
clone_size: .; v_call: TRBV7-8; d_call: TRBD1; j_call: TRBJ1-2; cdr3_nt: TGTGCCAGCAGCTTAGCCTCGGACAGGGTAACTGGCTACACCTTC; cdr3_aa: CASSLASDRVTGYTF
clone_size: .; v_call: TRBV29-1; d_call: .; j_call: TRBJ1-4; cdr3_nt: TGCAGCGCTCTAAAGCAAGGGAGGGAAAAACTGTTTTTT; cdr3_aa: CSALKQGREKLFF
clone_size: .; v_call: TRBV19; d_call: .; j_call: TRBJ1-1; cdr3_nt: TGTGCCAGCCAGGGGCTCGGGAACACTGAAGCTTTCTTT; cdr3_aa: CASQGLGNTEAFF
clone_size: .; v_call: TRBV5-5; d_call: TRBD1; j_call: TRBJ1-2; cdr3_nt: TGTGCCAGCAGCTTGGCCCTTGGCACGGGACAGGGCTCTTCTAACTATGGCTACACCTTC; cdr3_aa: CASSLALGTGQGSSNYGYTF
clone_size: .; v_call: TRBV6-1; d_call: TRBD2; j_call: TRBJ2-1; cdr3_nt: TGTGCCAGCAGTGTGCGGCAGGAGGGGATAGCGGGGGTCAATGAGCAGTTCTTC; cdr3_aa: CASSVRQEGIAGVNEQFF